The clone carrying this T cell receptor (beta chain) showed up many times. Antigen: not known. The sample originates from a study of identical twins. Study-level points and caveats: With abundant cord blood beta clonotypes, insertions were fewer; memory repertoires showed no such pattern. Those out-of-frame alpha sequences shared by twins showed an excess of low generation probability. Models underestimated TCR alpha sharing (out-of-frame) in monozygotic twins.

A universal primer site was added by template switching, and unique molecular identifiers were carried by the cDNA. MiXCR, applied by TCRdb to the 5' RACE reads, yields one record per CDR3 protein. The sample carries 200,000 to 250,000 distinct CDR3 sequences, 7.5% recorded once. V gave up 6 bases and J gave up 4 bases, with 10 bases separating them. The CDR3 has 13 residues. The V gene's germline CDR1 is MNHEY and CDR2 SVGEGT. This sample also belongs to another study, concerning yellow fever vaccine responses in identical twins.

This receptor was identified in a woman under 30 in good health. Sequencing was carried out using memory (CD45RO+) T cells sorted from blood. The genes are TRBV6-2 or TRBV6-3 and TRBJ2-4; D is uncertain. The DNA of the CDR3 is TGTGCCAGCAGACCCCCGAGTAAAAACATTCAGTACTTC. Its translation is CASRPPSKNIQYF.